Presented here are 10 T cell receptor beta chains from one specimen sequenced in a study of T cell repertoires in cytomegalovirus infection. TCRdb redid the calling of the reads with MiXCR, one entry per CDR3 protein. The sample has 160,000 or so distinct CDR3 sequences, around a quarter seen once; the top ten hold approximately 10%. The sample consisted of PBMCs. Every receptor here comes from a human donor in good health (CMV status not recorded). Some clones in this sample may be carry-over from other donors' samples.

This clonotype was observed at least ten times. The chain uses TRBV7-2 and TRBJ1-4; a possible D gene is TRBD1 (6 bases). CDR1 and CDR2 from the germline V gene are SGHTA and FQGNSA. Trimming removed 2 bases from V and 8 bases from J, with 21 bases in between. CDR3 length: 17 residues. The CDR3 region is CASSLRGGRVGREKLFF. CDR3 nucleotide sequence: TGTGCCAGCAGCTTAAGGGGGGGTAGAGTCGGCCGAGAAAAACTGTTTTTT.

This clonotype was seen ten or more times. The chain employs TRBV7-6 and TRBJ1-5, with 7 bases aligning to TRBD1. Germline CDR1 and CDR2: SGHVS and FNYEAQ. V was clipped by 5 bases and J by 6 bases; unmatched bases: 10. This CDR3 comprises 15 residues. The chain's CDR3 is CASSPTTGVGQPQHF. CDR3 DNA: TGTGCCAGCAGCCCCACTACAGGGGTGGGTCAGCCCCAGCATTTT.

This clonotype was counted many times. The gene calls are TRBV7-2 and TRBJ1-2; D is ambiguous. The V gene lost 5 bases and the J gene lost 7 bases, with 20 bases spanning the gap. Germline V lookup: CDR1 SGHTA, CDR2 FQGNSA. The CDR3 loop spans 15 amino acids. CDR3 nucleotide sequence: TGTGCCAGCAGCGCCTCCCTAAACACTAGGACTGGCTACACCTTC. Translation gives CASSASLNTRTGYTF.

The chain couples TRBV9 to TRBJ2-3; the match to TRBD2 covers 7 bases. V gave up 0 bases and J gave up 6 bases; unmatched junction bases: 1. Germline CDR1 and CDR2: SGDLS and YYNGEE. The CDR3 has 13 residues. CDR3 protein: CASSVAGGDTQYF. The CDR3 DNA sequence: TGTGCCAGCAGCGTAGCCGGGGGGGATACGCAGTATTTT. Filled out from reference TRBV9 and TRBJ2-3, the complete variable domain reads DSGVTQTPKHLITATGQRVTLRCSPRSGDLSVYWYQQSLDQGLQFLIQYYNGEERAKGNILERFSAQQFPDLHSELNLSSLELGDSALYFCASSVAGGDTQYFGPGTRLTVL.

The chain carries TRBV29-1 and TRBJ1-2, with a tentative D call TRBD1 (6 bases). Germline V gene sequence: CDR1 SQVTM, CDR2 ANQGSEA. The CDR3 is 16 amino acids. The V gene lost 4 bases and the J gene lost 4 bases, with 22 bases spanning the gap. This chain's CDR3 is CSVGGTKGGAFYGYTF. The CDR3 DNA reads TGCAGCGTTGGCGGGACAAAAGGGGGGGCCTTCTATGGCTACACCTTC.

V and J are TRBV28 and TRBJ1-1; weak D call: TRBD1 (6 bases). This CDR3 spans 15 amino acids. In germline, CDR1 is MDHEN, CDR2 SYDVKM. Trimming removed 3 bases from V and 3 bases from J, with 14 bases in between. The CDR3 region is CASSFEGGADTEAFF. The CDR3 region has the DNA TGTGCCAGCAGTTTTGAGGGGGGCGCCGACACTGAAGCTTTCTTT.

The J gene is TRBJ2-7, the V gene TRBV2; D gene uncertain. CDR1 SNHLY and CDR2 FYNNEI come from the germline V gene. Trimming cost V 6 bases and J 0 bases, with 12 bases left between them. The CDR3 has 14 residues. CDR3 residues: CASSATTYSYEQYF. In nucleotides, the CDR3 is TGTGCCAGCAGCGCTACCACTTACTCCTACGAGCAGTACTTC.

This clonotype appeared a few times. This chain joins TRBV20-1 and TRBJ1-6, with TRBD1 as a possible D gene (5 bases). V was pared by 3 bases and J by 6 bases, with 12 bases between. This CDR3 contains 14 residues. Per germline, CDR1 DFQATT and CDR2 SNEGSKA (reference sequence). In nucleotides, the CDR3 is TGCAGTGCTAGTTTGGGGGTTTTTAATTCACCCCTCCACTTT. Its protein is CSASLGVFNSPLHF.

In its sample, this clonotype was seen many times. This rearrangement joins TRBV7-9 to TRBJ2-7; D ambiguous. This CDR3 contains 12 residues. Germline CDR1 and CDR2: SEHNR and FQNEAQ (reference sequence). V lost 6 bases and J lost 2, with 8 bases in between. CDR3 DNA sequence: TGTGCCAGCAGTCAGAGCGCCTACGAGCAGTACTTC. This gives the protein CASSQSAYEQYF.

This clonotype was counted at least ten times. This chain uses TRBV7-8 with TRBJ2-3; the match to TRBD2 covers 8 bases. In germline, CDR1 is SGHVS, CDR2 FQNEAQ. The CDR3 totals 16 residues. Trimming at V came to 5 bases and at J to 0 bases, leaving 7 bases not matched to a gene. In DNA form, the CDR3 reads TGTGCCAGCAGCGGTGTAGCGGGGCCTAGCACAGATACGCAGTATTTT. Its translation: CASSGVAGPSTDTQYF.